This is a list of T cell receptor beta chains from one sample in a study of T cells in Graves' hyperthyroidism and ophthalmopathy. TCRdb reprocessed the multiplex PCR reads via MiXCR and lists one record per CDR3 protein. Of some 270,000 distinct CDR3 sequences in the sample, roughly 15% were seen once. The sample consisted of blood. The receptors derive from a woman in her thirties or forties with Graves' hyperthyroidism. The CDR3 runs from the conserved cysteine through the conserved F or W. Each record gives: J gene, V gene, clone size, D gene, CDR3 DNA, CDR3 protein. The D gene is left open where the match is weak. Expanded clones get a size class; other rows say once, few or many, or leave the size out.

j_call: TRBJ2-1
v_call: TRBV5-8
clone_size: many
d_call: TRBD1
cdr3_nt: TGTGCCAGCAGCCTGGATGGGACAGGGTCGGACAATGAGCAGTTCTTC
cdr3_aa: CASSLDGTGSDNEQFF

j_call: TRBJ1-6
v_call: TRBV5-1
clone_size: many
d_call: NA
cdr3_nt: TGCGCCAGCGGGCAGGGATGGAATTCACCCCTCCACTTT
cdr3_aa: CASGQGWNSPLHF

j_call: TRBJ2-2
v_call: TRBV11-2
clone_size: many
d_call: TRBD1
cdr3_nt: TGTGCCAGCAGCAGACAGGGGGCGAGCGGGGAGCTGTTTTTT
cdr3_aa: CASSRQGASGELFF

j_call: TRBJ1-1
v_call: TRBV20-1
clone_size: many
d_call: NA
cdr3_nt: TGCAGTGCTAGAGATAATCGAGAGACTGAAGCTTTCTTT
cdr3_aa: CSARDNRETEAFF

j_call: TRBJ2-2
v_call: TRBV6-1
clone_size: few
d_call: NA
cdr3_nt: TGTGCCAGCAGTCGAAAGCGGTCGAACACCGGGGAGCTGTTTTTT
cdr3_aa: CASSRKRSNTGELFF

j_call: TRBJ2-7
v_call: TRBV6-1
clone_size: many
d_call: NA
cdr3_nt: TGTGCCAGCAGTGAAGACGGATACCCGATCTCCTACGAGCAGTACTTC
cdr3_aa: CASSEDGYPISYEQYF

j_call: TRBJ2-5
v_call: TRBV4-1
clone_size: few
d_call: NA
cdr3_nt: TGCGCCAGCAGCCAAGCCAGGGTAGAGACCCAGTACTTC
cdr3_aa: CASSQARVETQYF

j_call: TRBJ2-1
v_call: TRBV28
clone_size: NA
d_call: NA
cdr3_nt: TGTGCCAGCAGTTTCCCGAACGAGCGGCAGTTCTTC
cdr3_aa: CASSFPNERQFF

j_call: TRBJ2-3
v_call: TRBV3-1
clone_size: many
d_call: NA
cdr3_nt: TGTGCCAGCAGCCTGAAGGGACTTAACGCGCAGTATTTT
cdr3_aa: CASSLKGLNAQYF

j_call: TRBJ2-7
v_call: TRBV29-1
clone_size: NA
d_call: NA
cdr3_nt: TGCAGCGTTGTGGAGGGGACAAACGAGCAGTACTTC
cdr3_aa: CSVVEGTNEQYF

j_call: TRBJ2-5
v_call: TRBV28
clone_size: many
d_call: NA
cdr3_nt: TGTGCCAGCAGTTCCATGGGGCGCGGGGAGACCCAGTACTTC
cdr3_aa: CASSSMGRGETQYF